The next 20 T cell receptor beta chains were all read from a single sample in a study of blood T cell repertoires in COVID-19. This table comes from immunoSEQ multiplex PCR, and its TCRdb copy is limited to in-frame clones, with some not included. The table lists around 470,000 clones, about 90% of them singletons. Source material: PBMCs or T cells enriched from blood (not recorded which). These receptors originate from a man aged 18 to 29 who had recovered from COVID-19.

Regarding this clone: The same CDR3 is also encoded by other DNA sequences in this sample. The V gene is TRBV7-9, the J gene TRBJ2-3, with a tentative D call TRBD2 (5 bases). The CDR3 has 13 residues. Germline V gene lookup returns CDR1 SEHNR and CDR2 FQNEAQ (reference sequence). Between the trimmed V and J ends, which lost 5 bases and 4 bases, there was a span of 10 bases. The CDR3 bases are TGTGCCAGCAGCCCACGGGGTCCAGATACGCAGTATTTT. Translation gives CASSPRGPDTQYF. The whole variable domain, remainder taken from reference TRBV7-9 and TRBJ2-3, is DTGVSQNPRHKITKRGQNVTFRCDPISEHNRLYWYRQTLGQGPEFLTYFQNEAQLEKSRLLSDRFSAERPKGSFSTLEIQRTEQGDSAMYLCASSPRGPDTQYFGPGTRLTVL.

This chain joins TRBV19 and TRBJ1-2; the match to TRBD1 covers 8 bases. This CDR3 is 17 amino acids long. V gave up 2 bases and J gave up 8 bases; unmatched junction bases: 16. Per the germline V gene, CDR1 is LNHDA and CDR2 is SQIVND (reference sequence). The CDR3 loop is CASSILRNLGQVRGYTF. CDR3 nucleotides: TGTGCCAGTAGTATACTTAGAAACCTGGGACAGGTGCGAGGCTACACCTTC.

The chain recombines TRBV3-1 (or the pseudogene TRBV3-2) with TRBJ1-1, with 7 bases identical to TRBD1. Trimming removed 0 bases from V and 4 bases from J; junction bases left unmatched: 2. The CDR3 loop spans 14 amino acids. Per the germline V gene, CDR1 is LGHDT and CDR2 is YNNKEL (reference sequence). CDR3 sequence: CASSQETGATEAFF. As DNA, the CDR3 is TGTGCCAGCAGCCAAGAAACAGGGGCCACTGAAGCTTTCTTT.

The chain is built from TRBV9 and TRBJ2-2; 11 nucleotides line up with TRBD2. The germline CDR1 and CDR2 sequences are SGDLS and YYNGEE. Trimming removed 3 bases from V and 7 bases from J; junction bases left unmatched: 5. This CDR3 is 15 amino acids long. CDR3 bases: TGTGCCAGCAGCGCGCGGACTAGCGGGTTCGGGGAGCTGTTTTTT. Amino acid sequence: CASSARTSGFGELFF.

The V and J genes are TRBV12-3 or TRBV12-4 and TRBJ1-1; D ambiguous. V was trimmed by 6 bases and J by 4 bases, leaving 12 bases between them. The CDR3 sequence is 13 residues long. The DNA for the CDR3 is TGTGCCAGCAGCCGAGGAGGAGCCACTGAAGCTTTCTTT. Its protein product is CASSRGGATEAFF.

This clone was seen just once. At one of its ends the junction is not consistent with the germline gene, which may arise from a read error. The chain uses TRBV5-6 and TRBJ1-2; no firm D call. The V gene's germline CDR1 is SGHDT and CDR2 YYEEEE. The CDR3 length is 11 residues. The chain's CDR3 is CASSFGRARAF. The CDR3 bases are TGTGCCAGCAGCTTCGGGAGGGCGAGGGCCTTC.

This clone was observed a single time. The chain has TRBV3-1 (or the pseudogene TRBV3-2) and TRBJ1-1, with 10 bases fitting TRBD1. Germline assignment: CDR1 LGHDT and CDR2 YNNKEL (reference sequence). The trim removed 4 bases at V and 6 bases at J, leaving 11 bases unmatched. There are 16 residues in the CDR3. The chain's CDR3 is CASSPRTGGSLAEAFF. CDR3 sequence (DNA): TGTGCCAGCAGCCCGCGGACAGGGGGATCCCTCGCTGAAGCTTTCTTT.

This CDR3 is CASSLDGTGPYGYTF. The CDR3 nucleotides are TGTGCCAGCAGCTTAGACGGGACAGGGCCCTATGGCTACACCTTC. The chain employs TRBV7-3 and TRBJ1-2, with TRBD1 identical over 9 bases. The CDR3 spans 15 residues. The ends lost 2 bases at V and 4 bases at J; junction bases unmatched: 5. The germline V gene has CDR1 SGHTA and CDR2 FQGTGA.

This clone was observed a few times. CDR3 coding DNA: TGTGCCAGCAGTAAGAGACAGGGCGGTACCGGGGAGCTGTTTTTT. It yields the protein CASSKRQGGTGELFF. The gene calls are TRBV27 and TRBJ2-2; 7 bases map to TRBD1. The CDR3 is 15 amino acids. The junction had 8 bases not matched to a gene; V was cut back by 5 bases and J by 5 bases. CDR1 and CDR2 (germline): MNHEY, SMNVEV (reference sequence).

The chain recombines TRBV2 with TRBJ2-3, with 10 bases aligning to TRBD2. Trimming took 7 bases from V and 4 from J; bases not matched to a gene: 2. Germline-derived CDR1 and CDR2 are SNHLY and FYNNEI. CDR3 length equals 13 residues. The CDR3 DNA follows: TGTGCCAGCACTAGCGGGAGCCCAGATACGCAGTATTTT. This gives the protein CASTSGSPDTQYF.

The chain's CDR3 is CASSPLGGGTEAFF. CDR3 DNA: TGTGCCAGCAGCCCATTAGGGGGGGGCACTGAAGCTTTCTTT. The chain links TRBV7-3 to TRBJ1-1; weak D call: TRBD1 (6 bases). Germline CDR1 reads SGHTA; CDR2 reads FQGTGA. The CDR3 runs 14 residues. The V and J ends lost 5 bases and 4 bases respectively, with 14 bases between them.

The sample holds one count of this clone. V gene TRBV2 combines with J gene TRBJ1-2, with D perhaps matching TRBD1 (6 bases). The V end lost 6 bases, the J end lost 2 bases, and 16 bases lay between the germline ends. Per germline, CDR1 SNHLY and CDR2 FYNNEI. The CDR3 sequence is 15 residues long. Written as DNA, the CDR3 is TGTGCCAGCAGGGATAGGGGGGGTGAAAACTATGGCTACACCTTC. Amino acid sequence: CASRDRGGENYGYTF. Supplemented by reference TRBV2 and TRBJ1-2, the full variable domain reads EPEVTQTPSHQVTQMGQEVILRCVPISNHLYFYWYRQILGQKVEFLVSFYNNEISEKSEIFDDQFSVERPDGSNFTLKIRSTKLEDSAMYFCASRDRGGENYGYTFGSGTRLTVV.

The CDR3 bases are TGTGCCAGCAGGGGACTGGTCTCCTACGAGCAGTACTTC. This sequence encodes CASRGLVSYEQYF. The chain combines TRBV7-9 with TRBJ2-7; possibly TRBD2 for D (6 bases). With 6 bases removed from V and 0 bases from J, the gap between germline ends came to 9 bases. The CDR3 sequence is 13 residues long. Germline CDR1 reads SEHNR; CDR2 reads FQNEAQ (reference sequence). The full variable domain, with the rest looked up from reference TRBV7-9 and TRBJ2-7, is DTGVSQNPRHKITKRGQNVTFRCDPISEHNRLYWYRQTLGQGPEFLTYFQNEAQLEKSRLLSDRFSAERPKGSFSTLEIQRTEQGDSAMYLCASRGLVSYEQYFGPGTRLTVT.

V is TRBV12-3 or TRBV12-4 and J is TRBJ1-4, with 7 bases lining up with TRBD1. Germline trimming cut 7 bases from V and 7 bases from J; bases unmatched to any gene: 6. CDR3 size: 13 residues. The CDR3, as DNA: TGTGCCAGCAACGACAGGGTGGGTGAAAAACTGTTTTTT. Translated: CASNDRVGEKLFF.

This chain links TRBV29-1 with TRBJ1-4; D is ambiguous. V dropped 4 bases and J dropped 3 bases, with 9 bases sitting between them. The CDR3 is 13 amino acids. CDR1 and CDR2 (germline): SQVTM, ANQGSEA. CDR3 nucleotides: TGCAGCGTTGCCCGGGGATCTAATGAAAAACTGTTTTTT. It codes for CSVARGSNEKLFF.

This clone has only one observation. The chain links TRBV19 to TRBJ2-2; a possible D gene is TRBD2 (6 bases). The CDR3 spans 17 residues. V was cut by 4 bases and J by 5 bases, with 20 bases left in between. Germline V gives CDR1 LNHDA, CDR2 SQIVND (reference sequence). This CDR3 reads CASSTAGPLRGTGELFF. CDR3 nucleotides: TGTGCCAGTAGTACCGCGGGACCCCTCCGAGGTACCGGGGAGCTGTTTTTT.

This chain connects TRBV4-1 to TRBJ2-1; the match to TRBD2 covers 9 bases. In germline, CDR1 is MGHRA, CDR2 YSYEKL. The CDR3 spans 16 residues. Trimming at V came to 4 bases and at J to 2 bases, leaving 6 bases not matched to a gene. The CDR3 nucleotides are TGCGCCAGCAGCCTAAAGGTAGCGGGAGCCTACAATGAGCAGTTCTTC. Translation: CASSLKVAGAYNEQFF.

CDR3 bases: TGTGCCACCAGCGTCGGGCGCGGAGGCCAAGAGACCCAGTACTTC. Residues: CATSVGRGGQETQYF. V and J are TRBV15 and TRBJ2-5; tentatively, D is TRBD2 (5 bases). CDR3 size: 15 residues. The V end lost 5 bases, the J end lost 1 base, and 14 bases lay between the germline ends. Looked up from germline, CDR1 is LNHNV and CDR2 is YYDKDF (reference sequence).

The genes are TRBV2 and TRBJ2-3; TRBD2 might be the D (6 bases). The germline V gene encodes CDR1 SNHLY and CDR2 FYNNEI. CDR3 length: 13 residues. V was shortened by 10 bases and J by 3 bases, with 14 bases between the two germline ends. CDR3 residues: CAINGGLTDTQYF. The CDR3 DNA reads TGTGCCATAAACGGAGGGTTGACAGATACGCAGTATTTT.

This clone was detected only once. V gene TRBV19 combines with J gene TRBJ1-2; D unresolved. This CDR3 spans 11 amino acids. The V and J ends lost 5 bases and 10 bases respectively, with 11 bases between them. The germline CDR1 and CDR2 sequences are LNHDA and SQIVND (reference sequence). This CDR3 is CASSWQATYTF. The CDR3 DNA reads as TGTGCCAGTAGTTGGCAGGCTACCTACACCTTC. The whole variable domain, filled in from reference TRBV19 and TRBJ1-2, reads DGGITQSPKYLFRKEGQNVTLSCEQNLNHDAMYWYRQDPGQGLRLIYYSQIVNDFQKGDIAEGYSVSREKKESFPLTVTSAQKNPTAFYLCASSWQATYTFGSGTRLTVV.